This TCR beta chain came from a study of blood T cell repertoires in COVID-19. Some clones are missing from TCRdb's copy, which holds only in-frame ones; the method was immunoSEQ multiplex PCR. This table holds 150,000 to 200,000 clones, around 80% found once. Participants were placed into cohorts based on the clinical history they reported. Germline loops: CDR1 MDHEN, CDR2 SYDVKM. Deletions cut 6 bases from V and 5 bases from J, with 7 bases between. The CDR3 extends over 12 amino acids. V and J are TRBV28 and TRBJ1-4; D is undetermined. The sequenced material came from PBMCs or T cells enriched from blood (not recorded which). The origin of this receptor is a man in his forties or fifties who had recovered from COVID-19. CDR3 protein: CASRSANEKLFF. CDR3 bases: TGTGCCAGCAGAAGCGCGAATGAAAAACTGTTTTTT.